Below, 10 T cell receptor beta chains from the same sample are listed, as sequenced in a study of blood T cell repertoires in COVID-19. Sequencing used immunoSEQ multiplex PCR; TCRdb keeps in-frame clones, though not all of them. The sample has approximately 210,000 clones, approximately 84% seen once. Sequencing was carried out using peripheral blood. These receptor sequences come from a woman of 80 years or more with COVID-19, enrolled during active disease.

The chain couples TRBV12-5 to TRBJ1-2, with 11 bases identical to TRBD1. The trim removed 0 bases at V and 4 bases at J, leaving 4 bases unmatched. Germline assignment: CDR1 LGHNT and CDR2 FRNRAP. The CDR3 totals 16 residues. CDR3 nucleotide sequence: TGTGCTAGTGGTTTGGTGGGACAGGGGGGCGGCTATGGCTACACCTTC. Translated, it gives CASGLVGQGGGYGYTF.

The V gene is TRBV30, the J gene TRBJ2-1; TRBD2 matches 8 bases. Germline V gene sequence: CDR1 GTSNPN, CDR2 SVGIG (reference sequence). The V segment lost 0 bases and the J segment 9 bases; nucleotides outside the gene matches: 10. The CDR3 is 15 residues long. The CDR3 here is CAWSVTRREDVEQFF. CDR3 nucleotide sequence: TGTGCCTGGAGTGTCACTAGGCGGGAGGATGTTGAGCAGTTCTTC.

V usage is TRBV13 and J usage is TRBJ2-5; 8 bases agree with TRBD1. The V gene's germline CDR1 is PRHDT and CDR2 FYEKMQ (reference sequence). The CDR3 sequence is 15 residues long. V was clipped by 5 bases and J by 2 bases; unmatched bases: 7. The CDR3 DNA sequence: TGTGCCAGCAGCGTACGACAGGGGAGGCAAGAGACCCAGTACTTC. It translates to CASSVRQGRQETQYF.

This clone has just a few counts. The gene calls are TRBV23-1 and TRBJ1-4; D unresolved. TRBV23-1 is annotated as an ORF whose role is uncertain. V was shortened by 3 bases and J by 0 bases, with 14 bases between the two germline ends. The CDR3 extends over 17 amino acids. CDR3 in DNA: TGCGCCAGCAGTCAGCCCCGGAGGAGCCCAACTAATGAAAAACTGTTTTTT. Amino acid sequence: CASSQPRRSPTNEKLFF.

The chain has TRBV5-1 and TRBJ2-7; 11 positions match TRBD2. This CDR3 has 17 residues. CDR1 is SGHRS, CDR2 YFSETQ, per germline. With 0 bases clipped from V and 6 bases from J, the junction kept 11 bases outside the gene matches. CDR3 nucleotide sequence: TGCGCCAGCAGCTTGGCCGATCTGGTAGCGGGGGGGGCCGAGCAGTACTTC. This sequence encodes CASSLADLVAGGAEQYF.

J is TRBJ2-1 and V is TRBV7-9; D call uncertain. V lost 5 bases and J 2 bases, leaving 7 bases between the germline ends. Germline CDR1 is SEHNR and CDR2 is FQNEAQ (reference sequence). The CDR3 is 13 amino acids. This chain's CDR3 is CASSPSAYNEQFF. The CDR3 DNA is TGTGCCAGCAGCCCGAGTGCCTACAATGAGCAGTTCTTC.

This rearrangement joins TRBV2 to TRBJ1-1; D remains unclear. Germline loops: CDR1 SNHLY, CDR2 FYNNEI. The V end lost 1 base, the J end lost 5 bases, and 5 bases lay between the germline ends. This CDR3 spans 12 amino acids. The CDR3 sequence: CASSEGRTEAFF. CDR3 coding DNA: TGTGCCAGCAGTGAAGGGAGAACTGAAGCTTTCTTT.

The chain couples TRBV6-5 to TRBJ1-1; the D gene is possibly TRBD1 (6 bases). This CDR3 comprises 13 residues. Germline V gives CDR1 MNHEY, CDR2 SVGAGI. The V end lost 6 bases, the J end lost 5 bases, and 13 bases lay between the germline ends. The CDR3 reads CASSQQGGTEAFF. The CDR3 coding sequence is TGTGCCAGCAGCCAACAGGGTGGGACTGAAGCTTTCTTT.

The chain has TRBV28 and TRBJ1-4; weak D call: TRBD1 (6 bases). Germline lookup yields CDR1 MDHEN and CDR2 SYDVKM. Trimming left V 5 bases short and J 8 bases short, with 18 bases between. There are 15 residues in the CDR3. The CDR3 DNA reads TGTGCCAGCAGTGCCCCATACGGCCAGGGGGAAAAACTGTTTTTT. It translates to CASSAPYGQGEKLFF. The complete variable domain, with remaining parts taken from reference TRBV28 and TRBJ1-4, reads DVKVTQSSRYLVKRTGEKVFLECVQDMDHENMFWYRQDPGLGLRLIYFSYDVKMKEKGDIPEGYSVSREKKERFSLILESASTNQTSMYLCASSAPYGQGEKLFFGSGTQLSVL.

V usage is TRBV29-1 and J usage is TRBJ1-1; D is perhaps TRBD1 (6 bases). V lost 0 bases to trimming and J lost 4 bases, with 9 bases between them. The V gene's germline CDR1 is SQVTM and CDR2 ANQGSEA. There are 13 residues in the CDR3. CDR3 protein: CSVEEGAGTEAFF. CDR3 nucleotides: TGCAGCGTTGAAGAGGGGGCAGGCACTGAAGCTTTCTTT.